A selection of T cell receptor beta chains follows, all from one sample in a study of cytomegalovirus exposure and HLA in healthy donors. Sequenced by immunoSEQ multiplex PCR; TCRdb stores in-frame clones only, minus some. The sample holds 250,000 to 350,000 clones; approximately 86% are singletons and the top ten take around 1%. What was sequenced was PBMCs. These receptor sequences come from a man aged 25 to 40 in good health and CMV-seronegative. Each CDR3 is given with its conserved first and last residue. The D gene is left open where the match is weak. Clone size appears in some rows only: once, few, many, or a class for an expanded clone.

.	.	TRBJ2-3	TRBV9	CASSVGEDTQYF	TGTGCCAGCAGCGTAGGAGAAGATACGCAGTATTTT
TRBD2	.	TRBJ2-1	TRBV6-5	CASKLGLVESDEQFF	TGTGCCAGCAAGTTGGGACTAGTTGAGTCGGATGAGCAGTTCTTC
TRBD1	.	TRBJ2-7	TRBV7-8	CASSGKPTGIPYEQYF	TGTGCCAGCAGCGGGAAACCGACAGGGATCCCCTACGAGCAGTACTTC
TRBD1	.	TRBJ1-1	TRBV6-1	CASSPGTVPYTEAFF	TGTGCCAGCAGTCCCGGGACAGTACCCTACACTGAAGCTTTCTTT
TRBD1	.	TRBJ1-2	TRBV19	CASSPGQGYGYTF	TGTGCCAGTAGCCCGGGACAGGGGTATGGCTACACCTTC
TRBD2	once	TRBJ2-1	TRBV5-4	CASSPGLAGGRYNEQFF	TGTGCCAGCAGCCCGGGACTAGCGGGGGGGCGGTACAATGAGCAGTTCTTC
.	.	TRBJ2-4	TRBV5-6	CASSQRRGAQPAKNIQYF	TGTGCCAGCAGCCAAAGGAGGGGCGCACAGCCCGCCAAAAACATTCAGTACTTC
TRBD1	.	TRBJ2-2	TRBV2	CASSGDRANTGELFF	TGTGCCAGCAGTGGGGACAGGGCGAACACCGGGGAGCTGTTTTTT
TRBD1	.	TRBJ1-5	TRBV19	CASTLWGTGMGSNQPQHF	TGTGCCAGTACCCTTTGGGGGACAGGGATGGGAAGCAATCAGCCCCAGCATTTT
.	.	TRBJ1-1	TRBV5-1	CASSFGGANTEAFF	TGCGCCAGCAGCTTCGGGGGGGCGAACACTGAAGCTTTCTTT
TRBD1	.	TRBJ2-2	TRBV29-1	CSVTGANTGELFF	TGCAGCGTGACAGGGGCTAACACCGGGGAGCTGTTTTTT
.	.	TRBJ1-2	TRBV5-6	CASSRDTGIYGYTF	TGTGCCAGCAGCCGGGACACAGGGATCTATGGCTACACCTTC
.	.	TRBJ2-3	TRBV4-1	CASSQDRVTTDTQYF	TGCGCCAGCAGCCAAGATCGGGTAACCACAGATACGCAGTATTTT
.	.	TRBJ1-2	TRBV25-1	CASSPGEGGNYGYTF	TGTGCCAGCAGCCCCGGGGAGGGGGGGAACTATGGCTACACCTTC
TRBD1	.	TRBJ1-1	TRBV19	CASSPGGLNTEAFF	TGTGCCAGTAGTCCAGGGGGCCTGAACACTGAAGCTTTCTTT
.	.	TRBJ1-5	TRBV11-2	CASSLDSGVGQPQHF	TGTGCCAGCAGCTTAGATTCGGGAGTTGGGCAGCCCCAGCATTTT
.	.	TRBJ1-1	TRBV19	CASKSSKNTEAFF	TGTGCCAGTAAGTCCAGTAAAAACACTGAAGCTTTCTTT
.	.	TRBJ2-3	TRBV29-1	CSVEEWAGATVTDTQYF	TGCAGCGTTGAAGAGTGGGCAGGGGCAACTGTCACAGATACGCAGTATTTT
.	.	TRBJ2-3	TRBV6-4	CASGEDGAGTDTQYF	TGTGCCAGCGGGGAGGACGGAGCTGGGACAGATACGCAGTATTTT
.	.	TRBJ1-5	TRBV1	CTSSQGQGANQPQHF	TGCACCAGCAGCCAGGGACAGGGGGCCAATCAGCCCCAGCATTTT
TRBD1	.	TRBJ2-2	TRBV2	CASRGRGSNTGELFF	TGTGCCAGCAGGGGCAGGGGGTCGAACACCGGGGAGCTGTTTTTT
TRBD1	.	TRBJ1-2	TRBV4-1	CASSQIGTGGGYTF	TGCGCCAGCAGCCAAATCGGGACAGGGGGCGGCTACACCTTC
.	.	TRBJ2-3	TRBV11-2	CASSLDLVRGVTDTQYF	TGTGCCAGCAGCTTAGATTTGGTGCGGGGTGTCACAGATACGCAGTATTTT
.	.	TRBJ2-7	TRBV7-9	CASSLAGEQYF	TGTGCCAGCAGCTTGGCGGGCGAGCAGTACTTC
.	.	TRBJ2-6	TRBV27	CASSGTQYVSGANVLTF	TGTGCCAGCAGCGGGACTCAGTATGTCTCTGGGGCCAACGTCCTGACTTTC
TRBD2	.	TRBJ2-1	TRBV27	CASSLLPSGGVDEQFF	TGTGCCAGCAGTTTATTGCCTAGCGGGGGGGTCGATGAGCAGTTCTTC
TRBD1	.	TRBJ2-7	TRBV25-1	CASSAIGTGAYEQYF	TGTGCCAGCAGTGCCATTGGGACAGGGGCCTACGAGCAGTACTTC
TRBD2	once	TRBJ2-1	TRBV2	CANRLAGVGEQFF	TGTGCCAACAGACTAGCGGGGGTGGGTGAGCAGTTCTTC
.	.	TRBJ1-5	TRBV11-2	CASSLGREGMSNQPQHF	TGTGCCAGCAGCTTAGGCAGGGAGGGAATGAGCAATCAGCCCCAGCATTTT
.	.	TRBJ1-3	TRBV29-1	CSAKTGLSGNTIYF	TGCAGCGCAAAGACTGGTCTTTCTGGAAACACCATATATTTT
TRBD1	.	TRBJ2-7	TRBV7-8	CASSDRGVSYEQYF	TGTGCCAGCTCTGACAGGGGCGTATCCTACGAGCAGTACTTC
.	.	TRBJ1-5	TRBV30	CAWTRQEVNQPQHF	TGTGCCTGGACTAGGCAGGAGGTGAATCAGCCCCAGCATTTT
TRBD2	.	TRBJ2-3	TRBV27	CASRLAGYTDTQYF	TGTGCCAGCAGACTAGCGGGGTACACAGATACGCAGTATTTT
TRBD2	.	TRBJ2-5	TRBV5-6	CASSFMIIAGGQETQYF	TGTGCCAGCAGCTTCATGATAATAGCGGGGGGGCAAGAGACCCAGTACTTC
TRBD1	.	TRBJ1-2	TRBV27	CASRATGDNYGYTF	TGTGCCAGCAGAGCTACAGGGGATAACTATGGCTACACCTTC
.	once	TRBJ1-1	TRBV7-9	CASSLPGNFAEAFF	TGTGCCAGCAGCTTACCAGGGAATTTTGCTGAAGCTTTCTTT
.	.	TRBJ1-4	TRBV7-9	CASSLALSDYEKLFF	TGTGCCAGCAGCTTAGCGCTGTCAGATTATGAAAAACTGTTTTTT
TRBD1	few	TRBJ1-2	TRBV7-9	CASTSGQGGHGYTF	TGTGCCAGCACCTCCGGACAGGGAGGGCATGGCTACACCTTC
TRBD1	few	TRBJ1-1	TRBV5-1	CASSSRRQGAENTEAFF	TGCGCCAGCAGTTCCAGACGACAGGGGGCTGAGAACACTGAAGCTTTCTTT
TRBD1	once	TRBJ2-7	TRBV7-9	CASSFGQGYEQYF	TGTGCCAGCAGCTTCGGACAGGGCTACGAGCAGTACTTC
.	.	TRBJ1-6	TRBV28	CASSSRGTRYNSPLHF	TGTGCCAGCAGTTCCCGGGGGACGAGATATAATTCACCCCTCCACTTT
TRBD2	.	TRBJ2-1	TRBV7-7	CASSPVLYPSGVPNEQFF	TGTGCCAGCAGCCCCGTTCTTTATCCTAGCGGGGTCCCCAATGAGCAGTTCTTC
TRBD1	.	TRBJ2-7	TRBV11-2	CASSFEDRGNEQYF	TGTGCCAGCAGCTTTGAGGACAGGGGTAACGAGCAGTACTTC
TRBD1	once	TRBJ2-1	TRBV9	CASSFPGTGPYNEQFF	TGTGCCAGCAGCTTCCCCGGGACAGGGCCCTACAATGAGCAGTTCTTC
TRBD1	few	TRBJ1-2	TRBV27	CASSLRDRDGYTF	TGTGCCAGCAGTTTGAGGGACAGGGATGGCTACACCTTC
.	.	TRBJ1-1	TRBV14	CASSRTGTEAFF	TGTGCCAGCAGCCGAACGGGTACTGAAGCTTTCTTT
.	.	TRBJ1-3	TRBV2	CASSERYTIYF	TGTGCCAGCAGTGAACGGTACACCATATATTTT
TRBD2	.	TRBJ2-1	TRBV5-6	CASSFGGGAPGVHEQFF	TGTGCCAGCAGCTTCGGCGGGGGGGCCCCTGGGGTCCATGAGCAGTTCTTC
TRBD1	.	TRBJ1-5	TRBV5-5	CASSLGDRGLGQPQHF	TGTGCCAGCAGCTTGGGAGACAGGGGGCTCGGTCAGCCCCAGCATTTT
TRBD1	once	TRBJ1-4	TRBV7-6	CASSFGTGGNEKLFF	TGTGCCAGCAGCTTCGGGACAGGGGGTAATGAAAAACTGTTTTTT
.	.	TRBJ1-2	TRBV6-5	CATKQGLMNYGYTF	TGTGCCACCAAACAGGGTCTTATGAACTATGGCTACACCTTC
.	.	TRBJ1-2	TRBV7-2	CASSPGQNFYGYTF	TGTGCCAGCAGCCCAGGACAGAATTTTTATGGCTACACCTTC
TRBD2	.	TRBJ2-3	TRBV7-2	CASSELAGGTSTDTQYF	TGTGCCAGCAGCGAACTAGCGGGGGGTACGTCCACAGATACGCAGTATTTT
.	.	TRBJ2-4	TRBV30	CAWSLNRGSGNIQYF	TGTGCCTGGAGCCTAAATAGGGGGTCAGGAAACATTCAGTACTTC
TRBD1	.	TRBJ1-1	TRBV7-9	CASSLVGTANTEAFF	TGTGCCAGCAGCCTGGTCGGGACAGCGAACACTGAAGCTTTCTTT